These 9 T cell receptor beta chains were sequenced from one sample in a study of cytomegalovirus exposure and HLA in healthy donors. Both 60 Vbeta primers and 13 Jbeta primers went into the PCR. Measured with immunoSEQ multiplex PCR; TCRdb has only the in-frame clones, and not every one. The profile covers 100,000 to 150,000 clones, with 55% to 75% appearing a single time and over 1.5% taken by the ten largest. Sequenced sample: PBMCs. The receptors originated from a young man in good health and CMV-seropositive.

The chain is built from TRBV7-2 and TRBJ2-7; the D gene is possibly TRBD2 (6 bases). The CDR3 consists of 14 residues. Trimming stripped 5 bases from V and 4 bases from J, with 15 bases between. CDR1 is SGHTA, CDR2 FQGNSA, per germline. Here the CDR3 reads CASSPTVGGYEQYF. CDR3 in DNA: TGTGCCAGCAGCCCCACGGTCGGGGGTTACGAGCAGTACTTC.

A few counts support this clone. The genes are TRBV28 and TRBJ2-6, with D possibly matching TRBD1 (6 bases). V gave up 5 bases and J gave up 4 bases, with 12 bases separating them. The CDR3 is 15 amino acids. Germline loops: CDR1 MDHEN, CDR2 SYDVKM. CDR3 DNA: TGTGCCAGCAGTCTTGGGGGCACAGGGGCCAACGTCCTGACTTTC. As protein: CASSLGGTGANVLTF.

The chain joins TRBV5-5 to TRBJ1-3; the D is unclear. V lost 4 bases and J lost 1, with 12 bases in between. This CDR3 has 15 amino acids. Germline CDR1 is SGHKS and CDR2 is YYEKEE (reference sequence). The CDR3 protein is CASSPLSGSGNTIYF. CDR3 nucleotides: TGTGCCAGCAGCCCGCTTTCGGGGTCTGGAAACACCATATATTTT.

The DNA of the CDR3 is TGTGCCAGCAGCTTGGGACAGTTAGGCTATGGCTACACCTTC. This gives the protein CASSLGQLGYGYTF. This chain connects TRBV5-6 to TRBJ1-2, with TRBD1 as a possible D gene (5 bases). Trimming shortened V by 0 bases and J by 4 bases, and 10 bases separated the two germline ends. In germline, CDR1 is SGHDT, CDR2 YYEEEE. The CDR3 loop spans 14 amino acids.

The rearrangement links TRBV2 to TRBJ2-7, with TRBD2 identical over 11 bases. The ends lost 4 bases at V and 6 bases at J; junction bases unmatched: 11. The CDR3 runs to 16 residues. Germline V gene sequence: CDR1 SNHLY, CDR2 FYNNEI. The CDR3 here is CASSGSGLAGSREQYF. CDR3 DNA: TGTGCCAGCAGTGGTTCCGGACTAGCGGGTTCCCGCGAGCAGTACTTC.

The chain uses TRBV28 and TRBJ1-2, with TRBD1 identical over 7 bases. J gave up 5 bases and V 5 bases, and 14 bases lay outside the gene matches. This CDR3 spans 16 amino acids. Germline CDR1 MDHEN, CDR2 SYDVKM. The CDR3 nucleotides read TGTGCCAGCAGTCTCGGGGGGGAGGGGGCGGGGTATGGCTACACCTTC. Amino acids: CASSLGGEGAGYGYTF.

This clone was recorded only once. V is TRBV5-1 and J is TRBJ2-1; 14 bases are shared with TRBD2. Trimming took 4 bases from V and 7 from J; bases not matched to a gene: 7. Looked up from germline, CDR1 is SGHRS and CDR2 is YFSETQ. The CDR3 runs to 16 residues. CDR3 sequence (DNA): TGCGCCAGCAGCCGGCGGGGACTAGCGGGAGCAAATGAGCAGTTCTTC. Residues: CASSRRGLAGANEQFF. The full variable domain, rest sourced from reference TRBV5-1 and TRBJ2-1, is KAGVTQTPRYLIKTRGQQVTLSCSPISGHRSVSWYQQTPGQGLQFLFEYFSETQRNKGNFPGRFSGRQFSNSRSEMNVSTLELGDSALYLCASSRRGLAGANEQFFGPGTRLTVL.

This clone was found a few times. The chain employs TRBV7-2 and TRBJ2-7; a weak D match, TRBD1 (6 bases). The CDR3 covers 13 residues. Germline loops: CDR1 SGHTA, CDR2 FQGNSA. The V end was cut by 5 bases, the J end by 1 base, with 9 bases between. The CDR3 loop reads CASSRDKSYEQYF. Written as DNA, the CDR3 is TGTGCCAGCAGCCGGGACAAGTCCTACGAGCAGTACTTC. Full variable domain (missing parts from reference TRBV7-2 and TRBJ2-7): GAGVSQSPSNKVTEKGKDVELRCDPISGHTALYWYRQSLGQGLEFLIYFQGNSAPDKSGLPSDRFSAERTGGSVSTLTIQRTQQEDSAVYLCASSRDKSYEQYFGPGTRLTVT.

The chain carries TRBV28 and TRBJ1-5; 8 positions match TRBD1. Germline V lookup: CDR1 MDHEN, CDR2 SYDVKM. The trim removed 5 bases at V and 2 bases at J, leaving 5 bases unmatched. The CDR3 contains 15 residues. The CDR3 nucleotides are TGTGCCAGCAGTCTAGAGGGACAGGGCAATCAGCCCCAGCATTTT. As protein: CASSLEGQGNQPQHF.